This T cell receptor (beta chain) emerged from a study of neurological immune-mediated disorders (dated by TCRdb to the late 2010s). With regard to the full study: Among the approximately 35 multiple sclerosis patients, relapsing-remitting MS accounted for around 31 and secondary progressive MS accounted for 3. Longitudinal samples, technical triplicates and paired sorted CD4+ and CD8+ T-cell subsets, alongside PBMC samples, were included among the roughly 97 TCR-beta libraries. Longitudinal HAM/TSP donors and healthy donors each had 3 time-points at intervals of roughly 3-40 months. The study compared peripheral blood TCR-beta repertoires of HTLV-I-associated myelopathy (HAM/TSP) patients, multiple sclerosis patients and healthy controls using UMI-based sequencing. The cohort comprised about 68 subjects: roughly 15 HAM/TSP patients, 34 multiple sclerosis patients and approximately 20 healthy controls.

The sample's time point, from its label and the paper: longitudinal time-point 3. Libraries from unsorted PBMCs were made from 2 million PBMCs kept in RNAlater at -80 degrees C until RNA extraction. The multiple sclerosis patients were enrolled in a US clinical protocol that used magnetic resonance imaging to evaluate disease progression. Peripheral blood underwent Ficoll-Hypaque density gradient centrifugation to isolate PBMCs, which were then cryopreserved in liquid nitrogen. This clonotype has at least ten counts. What antigen it recognizes has not been identified. No much larger clone is present one base from it, and per-base qualities are unavailable. What the work shows at the level of the full study, not this receptor alone: TCR clonal expansion was highest in HAM/TSP patients and lowest in MS patients, with MS patients falling below even healthy controls. Across subjects, expanded clones never shared an identical CDR3 amino acid sequence, which suggests that the TCR-beta repertoires in every group were private. Phylogenetic analysis grouped repertoires from 18 of 34 MS patients into a cluster of related CDR3 sequences, suggesting a possible repertoire-level signature. The MS cluster was not associated with any clinical or MRI features, and the authors stated that larger cohorts are needed.

cDNA was synthesized by template-switch 5'RACE using a primer with a 10-nucleotide random unique molecular identifier that tagged each TCR transcript. Every sequencing run covered 15-18 subjects and yielded more than 170 million TCR-beta sequences. The RNeasy kit was used to extract total RNA. Using the KAPA Real-time Library Amplification kit, TCR-beta VDJ regions were amplified with primers for the TCR constant region and the 5'RACE anchor. Sample indexes and Illumina adaptors were added in a first PCR, after which library yield was increased in a second PCR. After Ampure bead purification, the TCR product of roughly 650 bp was size-selected on a 2% E-gel SizeSelection system. Before pooling, library quality was checked on a Bioanalyzer, concentration was measured with Qubit, and libraries were quantified with the Kapa Library Quantification kit. Libraries were sequenced paired-end 2 x 150 bp on an Illumina HiSeq 2500. To increase sequence diversity, roughly 23-30% phiX was spiked into each library pool. The published analysis was carried out like this. The quality-filtered reads were processed with the UMI-based MiGEC pipeline, whose error correction step removed more than 90% of the raw TCR sequences. IMGT germline references were used for alignment of VDJ genes, and clonotypes were defined by a unique CDR3 amino acid sequence together with V-J genes. Clonal expansion, Shannon diversity and CDR3 relatedness were evaluated with VDJtools (CalcPairwiseDistances, ClusterSamples), while phylogenetic trees were built in CLCbio workbench. A clone was classed as expanded if it had 8 or more unique UMIs, a cutoff based on coefficient-of-variation modelling across technical triplicates. TCRdb reworked the public reads: Q25 trimming with fastp, MiXCR clone assembly, productive beta chains retained. Rows with one shared CDR3 protein collapse into an entry with the most common genes and DNA. It is TCRdb's table, rather than the study itself, that gives the V and J calls and clone size. A total of 84,000 or so distinct CDR3 sequences appear in this sample, about 4.5% of them only once. Around 6% of the sample is held by the ten biggest clonotypes.

CDR1 and CDR2 are drawn from the germline V gene: SGHRS, YFSETQ. Its CDR3 holds 16 amino acids, cysteine through phenylalanine. The sequence is cut down to CDR3 DNA, 48 bases in frame from base 1. Cut back by 0 bases and 0 bases, the V and J ends lie 10 bases apart. Input material: PBMCs. Rearrangement joined TRBV5-1 to TRBJ2-1; the D gene is unclear. This clonotype was sampled from a woman aged 60 to 75 with multiple sclerosis. The CDR3 has the sequence CASSLVGQASYNEQFF. The sequenced DNA is TGCGCCAGCAGCTTGGTGGGTCAAGCCTCCTACAATGAGCAGTTCTTC.